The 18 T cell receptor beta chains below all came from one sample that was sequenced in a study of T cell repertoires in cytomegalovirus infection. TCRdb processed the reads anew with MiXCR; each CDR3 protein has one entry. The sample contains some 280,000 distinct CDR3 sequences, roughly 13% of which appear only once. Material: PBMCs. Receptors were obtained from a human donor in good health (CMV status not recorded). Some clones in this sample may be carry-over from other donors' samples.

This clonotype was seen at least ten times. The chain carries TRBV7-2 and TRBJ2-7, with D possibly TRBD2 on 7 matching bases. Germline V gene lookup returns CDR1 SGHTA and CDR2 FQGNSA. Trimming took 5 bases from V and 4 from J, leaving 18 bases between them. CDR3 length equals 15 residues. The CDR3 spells CASSKEGGREYEQYF. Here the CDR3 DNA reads TGTGCCAGCAGCAAAGAGGGGGGGCGCGAGTACGAGCAGTACTTC.

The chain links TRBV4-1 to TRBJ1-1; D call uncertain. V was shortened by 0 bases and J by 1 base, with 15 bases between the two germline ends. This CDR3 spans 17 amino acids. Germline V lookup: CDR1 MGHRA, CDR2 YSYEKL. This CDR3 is CASSQDSLGRRNTEAFF. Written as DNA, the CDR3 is TGCGCCAGCAGCCAAGATTCACTTGGACGGAGGAACACTGAAGCTTTCTTT.

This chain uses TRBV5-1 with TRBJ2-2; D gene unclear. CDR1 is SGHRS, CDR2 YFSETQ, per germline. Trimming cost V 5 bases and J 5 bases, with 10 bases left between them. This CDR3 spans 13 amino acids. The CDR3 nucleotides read TGCGCCAGCAGGGCGGATTTAACCGGGGAGCTGTTTTTT. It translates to CASRADLTGELFF.

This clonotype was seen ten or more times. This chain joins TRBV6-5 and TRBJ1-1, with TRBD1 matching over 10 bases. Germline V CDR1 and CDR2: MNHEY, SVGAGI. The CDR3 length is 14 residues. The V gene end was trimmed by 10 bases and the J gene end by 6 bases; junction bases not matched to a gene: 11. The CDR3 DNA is TGTGCCACCCTGGGGGACAGGGGTTCGCCTGAAGCTTTCTTT. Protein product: CATLGDRGSPEAFF.

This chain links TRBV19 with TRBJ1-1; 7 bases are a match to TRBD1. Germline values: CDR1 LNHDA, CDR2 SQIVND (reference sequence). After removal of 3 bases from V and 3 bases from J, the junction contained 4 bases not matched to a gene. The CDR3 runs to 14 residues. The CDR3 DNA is TGTGCCAGTAGTATTATAGACAGGGACACTGAAGCTTTCTTT. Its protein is CASSIIDRDTEAFF.

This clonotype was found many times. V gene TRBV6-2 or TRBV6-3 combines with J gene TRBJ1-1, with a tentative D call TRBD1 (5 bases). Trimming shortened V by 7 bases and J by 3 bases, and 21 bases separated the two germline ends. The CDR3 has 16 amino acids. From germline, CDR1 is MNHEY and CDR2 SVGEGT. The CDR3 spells CASISEGIDWDTEAFF. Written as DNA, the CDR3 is TGTGCCAGCATATCGGAGGGGATCGATTGGGACACTGAAGCTTTCTTT.

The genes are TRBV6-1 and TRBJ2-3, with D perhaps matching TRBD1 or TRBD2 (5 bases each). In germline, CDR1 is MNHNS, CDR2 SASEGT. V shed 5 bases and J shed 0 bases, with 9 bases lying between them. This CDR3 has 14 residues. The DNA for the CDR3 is TGTGCCAGCAGTCCCCGGGGCAGCACAGATACGCAGTATTTT. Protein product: CASSPRGSTDTQYF.

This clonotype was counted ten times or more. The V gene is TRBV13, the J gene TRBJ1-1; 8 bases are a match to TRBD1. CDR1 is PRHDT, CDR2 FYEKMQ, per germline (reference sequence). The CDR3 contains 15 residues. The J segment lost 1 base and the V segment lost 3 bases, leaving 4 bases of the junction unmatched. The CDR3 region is CASSFPGTGNTEAFF. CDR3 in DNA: TGTGCCAGCAGCTTCCCCGGGACAGGGAACACTGAAGCTTTCTTT.

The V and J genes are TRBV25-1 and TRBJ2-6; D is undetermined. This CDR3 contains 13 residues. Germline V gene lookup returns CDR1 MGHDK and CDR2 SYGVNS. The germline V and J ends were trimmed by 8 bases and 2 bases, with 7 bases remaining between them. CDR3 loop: CASLGTGANVLTF. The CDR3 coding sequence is TGTGCCAGCCTAGGGACTGGGGCCAACGTCCTGACTTTC.

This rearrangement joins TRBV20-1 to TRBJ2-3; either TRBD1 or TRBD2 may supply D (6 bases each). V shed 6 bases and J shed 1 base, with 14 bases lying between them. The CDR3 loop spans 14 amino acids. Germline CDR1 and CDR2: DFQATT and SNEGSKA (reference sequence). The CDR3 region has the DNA TGCAGTGCCCAGGGGCGGGACCGCACAGATACGCAGTATTTT. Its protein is CSAQGRDRTDTQYF.

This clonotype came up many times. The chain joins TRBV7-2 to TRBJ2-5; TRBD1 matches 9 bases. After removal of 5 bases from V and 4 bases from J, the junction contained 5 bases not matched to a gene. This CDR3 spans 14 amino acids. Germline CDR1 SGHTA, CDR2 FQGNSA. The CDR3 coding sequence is TGTGCCAGCAGCGCGACAGGGGGAGGAGAGACCCAGTACTTC. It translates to CASSATGGGETQYF. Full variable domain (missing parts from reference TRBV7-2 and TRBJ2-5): GAGVSQSPSNKVTEKGKDVELRCDPISGHTALYWYRQSLGQGLEFLIYFQGNSAPDKSGLPSDRFSAERTGGSVSTLTIQRTQQEDSAVYLCASSATGGGETQYFGPGTRLLVL.

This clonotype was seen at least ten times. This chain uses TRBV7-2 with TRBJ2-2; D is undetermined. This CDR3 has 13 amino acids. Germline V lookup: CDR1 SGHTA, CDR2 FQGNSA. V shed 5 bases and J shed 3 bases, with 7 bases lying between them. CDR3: CASSILHTGELFF. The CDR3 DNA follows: TGTGCCAGCAGCATTTTACACACCGGGGAGCTGTTTTTT. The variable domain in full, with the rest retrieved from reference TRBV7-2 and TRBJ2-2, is GAGVSQSPSNKVTEKGKDVELRCDPISGHTALYWYRQSLGQGLEFLIYFQGNSAPDKSGLPSDRFSAERTGGSVSTLTIQRTQQEDSAVYLCASSILHTGELFFGEGSRLTVL.

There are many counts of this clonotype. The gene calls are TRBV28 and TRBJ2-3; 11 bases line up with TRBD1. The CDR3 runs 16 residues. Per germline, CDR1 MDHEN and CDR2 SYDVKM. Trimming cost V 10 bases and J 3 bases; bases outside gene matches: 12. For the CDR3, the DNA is TGTGCCACAGAGAAACGACGGGACAGGGGGACAGATACGCAGTATTTT. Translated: CATEKRRDRGTDTQYF. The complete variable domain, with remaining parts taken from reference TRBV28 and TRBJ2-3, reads DVKVTQSSRYLVKRTGEKVFLECVQDMDHENMFWYRQDPGLGLRLIYFSYDVKMKEKGDIPEGYSVSREKKERFSLILESASTNQTSMYLCATEKRRDRGTDTQYFGPGTRLTVL.

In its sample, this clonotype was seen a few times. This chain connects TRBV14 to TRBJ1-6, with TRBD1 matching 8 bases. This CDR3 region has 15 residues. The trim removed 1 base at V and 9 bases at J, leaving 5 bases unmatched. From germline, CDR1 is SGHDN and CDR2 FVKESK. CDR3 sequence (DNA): TGTGCCAGCAGCCAAGGGACAGGGCGTACTTCACCCCTCCACTTT. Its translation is CASSQGTGRTSPLHF.

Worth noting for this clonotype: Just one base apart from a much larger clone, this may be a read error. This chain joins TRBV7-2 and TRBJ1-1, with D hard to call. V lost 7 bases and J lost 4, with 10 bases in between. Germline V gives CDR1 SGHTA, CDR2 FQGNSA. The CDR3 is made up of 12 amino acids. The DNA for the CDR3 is TGTGCCAGCACCCTTCGGGTCACTGAAGCTTTCTTT. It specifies CASTLRVTEAFF.

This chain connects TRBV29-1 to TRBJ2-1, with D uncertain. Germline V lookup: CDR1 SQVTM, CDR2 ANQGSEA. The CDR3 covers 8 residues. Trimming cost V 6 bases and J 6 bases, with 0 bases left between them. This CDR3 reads CSVNEQFF. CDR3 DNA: TGCAGCGTCAATGAGCAGTTCTTC.

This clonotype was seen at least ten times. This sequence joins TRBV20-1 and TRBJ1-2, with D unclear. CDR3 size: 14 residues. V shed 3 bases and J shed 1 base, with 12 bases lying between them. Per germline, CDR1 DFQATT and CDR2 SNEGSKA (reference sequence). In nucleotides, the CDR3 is TGCAGTGCTAGGGGCCTGGAGGATAACTATGGCTACACCTTC. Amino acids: CSARGLEDNYGYTF.

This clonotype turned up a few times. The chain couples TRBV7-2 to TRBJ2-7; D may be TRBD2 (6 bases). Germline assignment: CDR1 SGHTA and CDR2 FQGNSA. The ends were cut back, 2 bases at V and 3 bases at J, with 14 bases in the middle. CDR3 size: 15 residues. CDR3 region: CASSLIGGNDYEQYF. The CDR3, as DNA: TGTGCCAGCAGCTTAATAGGCGGGAATGACTACGAGCAGTACTTC.